Below are 18 T cell receptor beta chains sequenced from a single sample in a study of cytomegalovirus exposure and HLA in healthy donors. 13 Jbeta primers and 60 Vbeta primers were used for the PCR. Assay: immunoSEQ multiplex PCR; the TCRdb copy retains only in-frame clones and omits some. The profile shows around 250,000 clones, around 81% of them singletons. The sequenced material came from PBMCs. The source is a woman aged 55-69 years in good health and CMV-seropositive.

The chain has TRBV29-1 and TRBJ1-5, with D possibly being TRBD1 (5 bases). CDR1 and CDR2 from the germline V gene are SQVTM and ANQGSEA. This CDR3 has 13 amino acids. The V end was cut by 7 bases, the J end by 1 base, with 11 bases between. This chain's CDR3 is CSAGADSNQPQHF. CDR3 bases: TGCAGCGCTGGGGCCGACAGCAATCAGCCCCAGCATTTT.

The chain recombines TRBV7-9 with TRBJ2-1; TRBD2 agrees at 8 bases. There are 14 residues in the CDR3. The V and J ends lost 5 bases and 6 bases, in that order; junction bases with no gene match: 6. Germline V lookup: CDR1 SEHNR, CDR2 FQNEAQ (reference sequence). CDR3 nucleotides: TGTGCCAGCAGCCCGTGGGCGGGAGGCAATGAGCAGTTCTTC. Protein product: CASSPWAGGNEQFF.

V and J are TRBV6-1 and TRBJ2-1; 9 nucleotides agree with TRBD2. The V segment lost 0 bases and the J segment 10 bases; nucleotides outside the gene matches: 7. The CDR3 extends over 15 amino acids. Germline assignment: CDR1 MNHNS and CDR2 SASEGT. CDR3 DNA: TGTGCCAGCAGTGAAGCGGGTAGCGGGAGTCGAGAGCAGTTCTTC. Protein product: CASSEAGSGSREQFF.

The count of this clone is one. This chain links TRBV20-1 with TRBJ1-2; D unclear. Germline assignment: CDR1 DFQATT and CDR2 SNEGSKA (reference sequence). Trimming took 0 bases from V and 10 from J, leaving 9 bases between them. There are 11 residues in the CDR3. The CDR3: CSAREGRIYTF. The CDR3 DNA is TGCAGTGCTAGAGAGGGCAGGATCTACACCTTC.

The chain uses TRBV5-1 and TRBJ2-2, with D possibly being TRBD2 (5 bases). The V end was cut by 1 base, the J end by 0 bases, with 7 bases between. CDR1 and CDR2 (germline): SGHRS, YFSETQ. The CDR3 is 15 amino acids. The CDR3 loop is CASSLNSANTGELFF. The CDR3 region has the DNA TGCGCCAGCAGCTTGAATAGCGCGAACACCGGGGAGCTGTTTTTT.

In its sample, this clone was seen once. The CDR3 here is CASSLVNSGANVLTF. As DNA, the CDR3 is TGCGCCAGCAGCTTGGTCAACTCTGGGGCCAACGTCCTGACTTTC. The V and J genes are TRBV5-1 and TRBJ2-6; D is unclear. The V and J ends lost 0 bases and 0 bases respectively, with 4 bases between them. There are 15 residues in the CDR3. The germline CDR1 and CDR2 sequences are SGHRS and YFSETQ.

J is TRBJ1-5 and V is TRBV19; unclear D gene. CDR3 size: 15 residues. Germline V gives CDR1 LNHDA, CDR2 SQIVND (reference sequence). V lost 4 bases, J lost 0 bases, and 10 bases lay in between. The chain's CDR3 is CASSTIEASNQPQHF. The CDR3 nucleotides are TGTGCCAGTAGTACGATTGAAGCTAGCAATCAGCCCCAGCATTTT. The variable domain in full, completed from reference TRBV19 and TRBJ1-5, reads DGGITQSPKYLFRKEGQNVTLSCEQNLNHDAMYWYRQDPGQGLRLIYYSQIVNDFQKGDIAEGYSVSREKKESFPLTVTSAQKNPTAFYLCASSTIEASNQPQHFGDGTRLSIL.

The genes are TRBV28 and TRBJ2-3, with D perhaps matching TRBD1 (6 bases). Germline V gene data show CDR1 as MDHEN and CDR2 as SYDVKM. This CDR3 is 17 amino acids long. Trimming took off 6 bases at V and 2 bases at J, with 21 bases between the two ends. The DNA for the CDR3 is TGTGCCAGCAGCCCGCTAGGGGGACGCAGGGACACAGATACGCAGTATTTT. Translated, it gives CASSPLGGRRDTDTQYF.

V gene TRBV7-2 combines with J gene TRBJ2-7, with 7 nucleotides matching TRBD2. The CDR3 is 15 amino acids. With V trimmed by 3 bases and J by 0 bases, 5 bases remained unmatched. Germline CDR1 SGHTA, CDR2 FQGNSA. The CDR3 reads CASSFQAGFSYEQYF. Here the CDR3 DNA reads TGTGCCAGCAGCTTTCAAGCGGGGTTCTCCTACGAGCAGTACTTC. The whole variable domain, filled in from reference TRBV7-2 and TRBJ2-7, reads GAGVSQSPSNKVTEKGKDVELRCDPISGHTALYWYRQSLGQGLEFLIYFQGNSAPDKSGLPSDRFSAERTGGSVSTLTIQRTQQEDSAVYLCASSFQAGFSYEQYFGPGTRLTVT.

The chain employs TRBV18 and TRBJ1-1; D not resolved. Germline V lookup: CDR1 KGHSH, CDR2 LQKENI. With 6 bases removed from V and 1 base from J, the gap between germline ends came to 12 bases. The CDR3 runs to 14 residues. CDR3 region: CASSLGRGNTEAFF. CDR3 coding DNA: TGTGCCAGCTCCCTCGGACGGGGGAACACTGAAGCTTTCTTT.

V usage is TRBV18 and J usage is TRBJ2-2; the match to TRBD1 covers 7 bases. The germline V gene encodes CDR1 KGHSH and CDR2 LQKENI. V lost 6 bases and J lost 2; bases outside the gene matches: 9. CDR3 size: 16 residues. The CDR3 DNA reads TGTGCCAGCTCGCTTGCCCGGGACAGTAACACCGGGGAGCTGTTTTTT. As protein: CASSLARDSNTGELFF.

The chain recombines TRBV4-1 with TRBJ1-1; no clear D. The CDR3 contains 13 residues. Germline V gives CDR1 MGHRA, CDR2 YSYEKL. V was shortened by 4 bases and J by 7 bases, with 13 bases between the two germline ends. The CDR3, as DNA: TGCGCCAGCAGCCCCGGAGCCGGCGTTGAAGCTTTCTTT. This codes for CASSPGAGVEAFF.

V usage is TRBV28 and J usage is TRBJ1-2; D unresolved. The CDR3 length is 14 residues. Trimming cost V 2 bases and J 8 bases, with 15 bases left between them. Germline-derived CDR1 and CDR2 are MDHEN and SYDVKM. CDR3 DNA sequence: TGTGCCAGCAGTTTAAGCCTTCGAGGGTGGGGCTACACCTTC. Its protein is CASSLSLRGWGYTF.

This rearrangement joins TRBV5-4 to TRBJ2-7, with D possibly matching TRBD2 (6 bases). The CDR3 spans 13 residues. The V gene's germline CDR1 is SGHNT and CDR2 YYREEE (reference sequence). V was shortened by 4 bases and J by 3 bases, with 11 bases between the two germline ends. CDR3 in amino acids: CASSQPTSYEQYF. The CDR3 DNA sequence: TGTGCCAGCAGCCAACCGACTAGCTACGAGCAGTACTTC.

This CDR3 is CASTLEGSNQPQHF. Here the CDR3 DNA reads TGTGCCAGCACCCTCGAGGGTAGCAATCAGCCCCAGCATTTT. The chain has TRBV28 and TRBJ1-5; D gene ambiguous. CDR3 size: 14 residues. Germline V gives CDR1 MDHEN, CDR2 SYDVKM. V lost 7 bases and J 0 bases, leaving 10 bases between the germline ends.

The chain couples TRBV7-3 to TRBJ2-1, with 9 bases aligning to TRBD2. The V segment lost 2 bases and the J segment 6 bases; nucleotides outside the gene matches: 5. In germline, CDR1 is SGHTA, CDR2 FQGTGA. This CDR3 has 15 amino acids. As DNA, the CDR3 is TGTGCCAGCAGCTTAGATAGCGGGAGTATCAATGAGCAGTTCTTC. Translating gives CASSLDSGSINEQFF.

Comment on this clone: The sample carries other DNA sequences with the same CDR3. V is TRBV7-3 and J is TRBJ2-1; TRBD2 matches 12 bases. The CDR3 runs to 15 residues. Germline V lookup: CDR1 SGHTA, CDR2 FQGTGA. V dropped 5 bases and J dropped 7; count of bases not matched to a gene: 6. The CDR3 here is CASSPRLAGVNEQFF. As DNA, the CDR3 is TGTGCCAGCAGCCCCCGACTAGCGGGAGTAAATGAGCAGTTCTTC.

The chain joins TRBV6-6 to TRBJ1-1; 8 bases are shared with TRBD1. Germline assignment: CDR1 MNHNY and CDR2 SVGAGI (reference sequence). J gave up 11 bases and V 7 bases, and 12 bases lay outside the gene matches. The CDR3 is made up of 13 amino acids. The CDR3 sequence is CASKPPQGVFAFF. CDR3 bases: TGTGCCAGCAAACCCCCACAGGGGGTCTTCGCTTTCTTT.